A selection of T cell receptor beta chains follows, all from one sample in a study of beta chain features in type 1 diabetes. Data came from immunoSEQ multiplex PCR; TCRdb stores just in-frame clones and leaves some out. The sample includes about 660,000 clones, around an eighth seen only once; the top ten take roughly 0.04%. Material: naive CD4+ T cells from blood. These receptors all come from a man younger than 30 with type 1 diabetes. Both conserved end residues are part of each CDR3. A D gene is named only where the DNA matches it firmly. Clone sizes are given selectively: once, few, many, or a class where the clone is expanded.

D gene: TRBD1
V gene: TRBV19
J gene: TRBJ2-1
clone size: .
CDR3 DNA: TGTGCCAGTTCGAGGGACAGTCCGTACAATGAGCAGTTCTTC
CDR3 protein: CASSRDSPYNEQFF

D gene: TRBD1
V gene: TRBV19
J gene: TRBJ2-7
clone size: .
CDR3 DNA: TGTGCCAGTAGTATAGCCCTGGGACAGACTACCTACGAGCAGTACTTC
CDR3 protein: CASSIALGQTTYEQYF

D gene: TRBD1
V gene: TRBV2
J gene: TRBJ2-1
clone size: .
CDR3 DNA: TGTGCCAGCAGTGAAATGGGACAGGGGAATTACAATGAGCAGTTCTTC
CDR3 protein: CASSEMGQGNYNEQFF

D gene: .
V gene: TRBV19
J gene: TRBJ2-5
clone size: few
CDR3 DNA: TGTGCCAGTAGTGGGCGGAAACAAGAGACCCAGTACTTC
CDR3 protein: CASSGRKQETQYF

D gene: .
V gene: TRBV5-1
J gene: TRBJ2-7
clone size: few
CDR3 DNA: TGCGCCAGCAGCTTATTCGCCGGGAGAGGGACCTCCTACGAGCAGTACTTC
CDR3 protein: CASSLFAGRGTSYEQYF

D gene: TRBD2
V gene: TRBV15
J gene: TRBJ2-1
clone size: few
CDR3 DNA: TGTGCCACCAGCAGCGGGGACGGACTAGCGGATTACAATGAGCAGTTCTTC
CDR3 protein: CATSSGDGLADYNEQFF

D gene: TRBD1
V gene: TRBV30
J gene: TRBJ1-2
clone size: .
CDR3 DNA: TGTGCCTGGAGCCGGGACAGGGGGTACGGCTACACCTTC
CDR3 protein: CAWSRDRGYGYTF

D gene: .
V gene: TRBV2
J gene: TRBJ2-1
clone size: .
CDR3 DNA: TGTGCCAGCAGTGGGTTATTGGCAGCCCCGGGTCTGAATGAGCAGTTCTTC
CDR3 protein: CASSGLLAAPGLNEQFF

D gene: .
V gene: TRBV29-1
J gene: TRBJ1-1
clone size: .
CDR3 DNA: TGCAGCGGAAAGTCGGGTGATAACACTGAAGCTTTCTTT
CDR3 protein: CSGKSGDNTEAFF

D gene: TRBD1
V gene: TRBV5-4
J gene: TRBJ2-5
clone size: .
CDR3 DNA: TGTGCCAGCAGCTTGAGGGGGCTTGAGACCCAGTACTTC
CDR3 protein: CASSLRGLETQYF

D gene: .
V gene: TRBV6-6
J gene: TRBJ2-7
clone size: .
CDR3 DNA: TGTGCCAGCAGATCCCAATGGGGGCAGGGCGACCACGAGCAGTACTTC
CDR3 protein: CASRSQWGQGDHEQYF

D gene: .
V gene: TRBV19
J gene: TRBJ2-1
clone size: few
CDR3 DNA: TGTGCCAGTAGAAATAGCGGAAGCTCCTACAATGAGCAGTTCTTC
CDR3 protein: CASRNSGSSYNEQFF

D gene: TRBD1
V gene: TRBV5-4
J gene: TRBJ1-4
clone size: few
CDR3 DNA: TGTGCCAGCAGCTTGGCCGGGGCAGGGGGCGAAAAACTGTTTTTT
CDR3 protein: CASSLAGAGGEKLFF

D gene: .
V gene: TRBV7-6
J gene: TRBJ2-7
clone size: few
CDR3 DNA: TGTGCCAGCAGCGCGACAGGAGGTCCCTACGAGCAGTACTTC
CDR3 protein: CASSATGGPYEQYF

D gene: .
V gene: TRBV7-9
J gene: TRBJ1-5
clone size: .
CDR3 DNA: TGTGCCAGCAGTCCTCAGGGTTTTTATCAGCCCCAGCATTTT
CDR3 protein: CASSPQGFYQPQHF

D gene: TRBD2
V gene: TRBV4-3
J gene: TRBJ2-7
clone size: .
CDR3 DNA: TGCGCCAGCAGCCAGTCACAGGTGGGGGGGACCTACGAGCAGTACTTC
CDR3 protein: CASSQSQVGGTYEQYF

D gene: TRBD2
V gene: TRBV9
J gene: TRBJ2-5
clone size: few
CDR3 DNA: TGTGCCAGCAGCGTAGACCCCGGACTAGCGGGGGGTGAGTCCCAGTACTTC
CDR3 protein: CASSVDPGLAGGESQYF

D gene: .
V gene: TRBV4-3
J gene: TRBJ2-6
clone size: .
CDR3 DNA: TGCGCCAGCAGCCAAGATCCCCGTAGGGATGGGGCCAACGTCCTGACTTTC
CDR3 protein: CASSQDPRRDGANVLTF

D gene: .
V gene: TRBV7-2
J gene: TRBJ2-3
clone size: .
CDR3 DNA: TGTGCCAGCAGCTCCTACAGGGAGACAGATACGCAGTATTTT
CDR3 protein: CASSSYRETDTQYF

D gene: TRBD1
V gene: TRBV7-3
J gene: TRBJ2-2
clone size: .
CDR3 DNA: TGTGCCAGCAGCGAGGGACAGGGGTACACCGGGGAGCTGTTTTTT
CDR3 protein: CASSEGQGYTGELFF

D gene: TRBD2
V gene: TRBV7-2
J gene: TRBJ2-2
clone size: .
CDR3 DNA: TGTGCCAGCAGCTTCGGGACTAGTTTGGTTCCCGGGGAGCTGTTTTTT
CDR3 protein: CASSFGTSLVPGELFF

D gene: .
V gene: TRBV7-2
J gene: TRBJ1-5
clone size: .
CDR3 DNA: TGTGCCAGCAGCTTGACAGGCCTTGGGGCTAGCAATCAGCCCCAGCATTTT
CDR3 protein: CASSLTGLGASNQPQHF